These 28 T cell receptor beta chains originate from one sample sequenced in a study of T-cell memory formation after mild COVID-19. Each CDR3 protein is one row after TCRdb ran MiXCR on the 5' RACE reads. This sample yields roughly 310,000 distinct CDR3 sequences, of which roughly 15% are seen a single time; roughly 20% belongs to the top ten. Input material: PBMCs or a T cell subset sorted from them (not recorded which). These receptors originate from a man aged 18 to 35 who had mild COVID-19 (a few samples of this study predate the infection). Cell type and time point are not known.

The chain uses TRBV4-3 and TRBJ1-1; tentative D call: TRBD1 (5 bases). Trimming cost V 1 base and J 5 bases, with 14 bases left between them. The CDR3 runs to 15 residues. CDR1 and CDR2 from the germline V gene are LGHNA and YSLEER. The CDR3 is CASSQGLGRLTEAFF. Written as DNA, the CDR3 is TGCGCCAGCAGCCAAGGACTGGGGCGGTTGACTGAAGCTTTCTTT.

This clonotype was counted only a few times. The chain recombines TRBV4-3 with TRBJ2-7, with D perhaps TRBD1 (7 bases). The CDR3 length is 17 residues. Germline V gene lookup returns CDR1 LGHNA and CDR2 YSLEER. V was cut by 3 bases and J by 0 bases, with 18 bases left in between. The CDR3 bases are TGCGCCAGCAGCCACGGGAGCACAGGGGATAGCTCCTACGAGCAGTACTTC. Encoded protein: CASSHGSTGDSSYEQYF.

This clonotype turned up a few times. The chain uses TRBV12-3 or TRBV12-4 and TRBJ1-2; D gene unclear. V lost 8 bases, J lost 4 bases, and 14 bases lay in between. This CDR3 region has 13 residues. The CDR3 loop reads CASSNQVGYGYTF. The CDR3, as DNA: TGTGCCAGCTCCAATCAGGTCGGCTATGGCTACACCTTC.

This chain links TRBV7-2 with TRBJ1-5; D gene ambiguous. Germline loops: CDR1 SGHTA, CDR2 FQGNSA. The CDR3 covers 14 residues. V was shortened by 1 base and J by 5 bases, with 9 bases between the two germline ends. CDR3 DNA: TGTGCCAGCAGCTTAGTCTCAGATTATCAGCCCCAGCATTTT. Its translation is CASSLVSDYQPQHF.

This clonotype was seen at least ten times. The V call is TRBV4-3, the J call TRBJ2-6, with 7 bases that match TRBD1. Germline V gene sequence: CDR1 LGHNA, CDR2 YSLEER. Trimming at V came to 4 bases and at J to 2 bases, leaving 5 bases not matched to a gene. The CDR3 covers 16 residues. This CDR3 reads CASSRQGGAGANVLTF. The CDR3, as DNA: TGCGCCAGCAGCCGACAAGGGGGCGCTGGGGCCAACGTCCTGACTTTC.

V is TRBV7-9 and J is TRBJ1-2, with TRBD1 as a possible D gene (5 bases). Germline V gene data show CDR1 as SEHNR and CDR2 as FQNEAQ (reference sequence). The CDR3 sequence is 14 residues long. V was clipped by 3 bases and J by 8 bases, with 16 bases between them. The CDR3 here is CASSFPLEGLGYTF. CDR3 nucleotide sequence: TGTGCCAGCAGCTTCCCCTTGGAGGGGTTGGGCTACACCTTC.

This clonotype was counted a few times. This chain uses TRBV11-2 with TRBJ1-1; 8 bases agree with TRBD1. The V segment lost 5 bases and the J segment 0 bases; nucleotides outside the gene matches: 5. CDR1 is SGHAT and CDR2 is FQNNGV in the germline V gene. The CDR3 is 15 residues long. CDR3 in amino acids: CASSPWTGMNTEAFF. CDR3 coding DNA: TGTGCCAGCAGCCCCTGGACAGGGATGAACACTGAAGCTTTCTTT.

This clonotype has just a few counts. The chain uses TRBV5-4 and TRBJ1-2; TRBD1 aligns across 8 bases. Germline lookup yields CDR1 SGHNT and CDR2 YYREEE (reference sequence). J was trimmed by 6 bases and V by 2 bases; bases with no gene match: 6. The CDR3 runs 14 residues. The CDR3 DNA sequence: TGTGCCAGCAGCTTTGGACAGGGATTAGATGGCTACACCTTC. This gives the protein CASSFGQGLDGYTF.

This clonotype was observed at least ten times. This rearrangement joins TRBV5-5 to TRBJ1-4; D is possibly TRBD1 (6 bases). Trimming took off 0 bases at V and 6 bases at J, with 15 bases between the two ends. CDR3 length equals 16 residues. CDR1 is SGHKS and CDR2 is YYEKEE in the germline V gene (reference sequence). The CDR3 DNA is TGTGCCAGCAGCTTGGCTCCAGGCAGGGGTGATGAAAAACTGTTTTTT. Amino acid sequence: CASSLAPGRGDEKLFF.

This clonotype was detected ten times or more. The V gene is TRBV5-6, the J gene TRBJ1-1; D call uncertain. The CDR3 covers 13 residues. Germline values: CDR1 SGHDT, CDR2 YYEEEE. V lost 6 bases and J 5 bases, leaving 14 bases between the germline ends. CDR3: CASTFKGGTEAFF. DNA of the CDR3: TGTGCCAGCACCTTCAAAGGCGGGACTGAAGCTTTCTTT.

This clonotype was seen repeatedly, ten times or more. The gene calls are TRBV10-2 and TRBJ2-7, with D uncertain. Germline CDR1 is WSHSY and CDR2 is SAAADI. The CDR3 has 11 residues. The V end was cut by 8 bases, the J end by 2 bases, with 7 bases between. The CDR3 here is CASGGAYEQYF. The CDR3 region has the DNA TGCGCCAGCGGCGGAGCCTACGAGCAGTACTTC.

CDR3 protein: CASSGGGRTEAFF. The CDR3 DNA sequence: TGTGCCAGCAGTGGCGGGGGGAGAACTGAAGCTTTCTTT. V usage is TRBV6-5 and J usage is TRBJ1-1, with a tentative D call TRBD1 (5 bases). V shed 5 bases and J shed 5 bases, with 12 bases lying between them. Germline CDR1 and CDR2: MNHEY and SVGAGI. The CDR3 spans 13 residues.

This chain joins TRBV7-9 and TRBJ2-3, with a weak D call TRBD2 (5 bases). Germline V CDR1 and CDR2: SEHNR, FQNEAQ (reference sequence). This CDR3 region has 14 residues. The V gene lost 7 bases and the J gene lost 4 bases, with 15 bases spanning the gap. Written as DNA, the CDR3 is TGTGCCAGCATGGTCCTCACGAGGGCAGATACGCAGTATTTT. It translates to CASMVLTRADTQYF.

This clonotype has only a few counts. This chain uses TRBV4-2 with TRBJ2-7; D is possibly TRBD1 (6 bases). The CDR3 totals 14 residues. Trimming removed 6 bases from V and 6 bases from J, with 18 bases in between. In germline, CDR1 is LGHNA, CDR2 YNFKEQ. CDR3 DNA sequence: TGTGCCAGCAGTTACAAAAGGGACAACTGCGAGCAGTACGTC. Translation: CASSYKRDNCEQYV.

CDR3 in amino acids: CASTFAGENYGYTF. CDR3 in DNA: TGCGCCAGCACCTTTGCCGGGGAGAACTATGGCTACACCTTC. The genes are TRBV4-1 and TRBJ1-2, with D unresolved. In germline, CDR1 is MGHRA, CDR2 YSYEKL. The CDR3 covers 14 residues. Trimming left V 7 bases short and J 2 bases short, with 14 bases between.

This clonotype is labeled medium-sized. The CDR3 bases are TGTGCCAGCCACGGGGTCACCGGGGAGCTGTTTTTT. Protein: CASHGVTGELFF. The J gene is TRBJ2-2, the V gene TRBV6-5; D might be TRBD2 (5 bases). This CDR3 contains 12 residues. Germline-derived CDR1 and CDR2 are MNHEY and SVGAGI. Deletions cut 8 bases from V and 4 bases from J, with 8 bases between.

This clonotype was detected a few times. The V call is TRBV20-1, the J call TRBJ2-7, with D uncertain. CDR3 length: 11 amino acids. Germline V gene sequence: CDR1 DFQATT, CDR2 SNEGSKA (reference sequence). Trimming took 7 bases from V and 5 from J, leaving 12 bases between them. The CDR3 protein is CSGLGSDEQYF. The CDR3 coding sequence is TGCAGTGGGTTAGGGTCCGACGAGCAGTACTTC.

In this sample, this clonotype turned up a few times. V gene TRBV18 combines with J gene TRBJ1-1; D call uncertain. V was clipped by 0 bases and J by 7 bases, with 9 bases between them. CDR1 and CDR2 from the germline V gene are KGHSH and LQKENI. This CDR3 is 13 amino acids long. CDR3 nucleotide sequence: TGTGCCAGCTCACCACCCAGGCTCGGTGAAGCTTTCTTT. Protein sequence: CASSPPRLGEAFF.

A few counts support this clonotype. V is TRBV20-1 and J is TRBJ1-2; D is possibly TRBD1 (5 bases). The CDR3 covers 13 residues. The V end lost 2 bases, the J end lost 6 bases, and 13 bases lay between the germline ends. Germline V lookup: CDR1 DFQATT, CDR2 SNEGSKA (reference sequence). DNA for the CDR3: TGCAGTGCTAGATGGGGGTCGGTGGATGGCTACACCTTC. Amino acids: CSARWGSVDGYTF.

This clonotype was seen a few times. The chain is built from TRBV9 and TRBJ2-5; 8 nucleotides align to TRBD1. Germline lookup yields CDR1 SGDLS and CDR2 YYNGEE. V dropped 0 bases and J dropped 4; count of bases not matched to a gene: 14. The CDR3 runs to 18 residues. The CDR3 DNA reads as TGTGCCAGCAGCGTAGATAGAGGAGGACAGGGAAGGCGAGAGACCCAGTACTTC. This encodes CASSVDRGGQGRRETQYF.

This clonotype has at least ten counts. The CDR3, as DNA: TGTGCCAGCAGCTTAGGCAGTAGCTCCTACGAGCAGTACTTC. Translation: CASSLGSSSYEQYF. J is TRBJ2-7 and V is TRBV7-8; D unresolved. V gave up 1 base and J gave up 0 bases, with 7 bases separating them. Germline V gene lookup returns CDR1 SGHVS and CDR2 FQNEAQ. The CDR3 spans 14 residues.

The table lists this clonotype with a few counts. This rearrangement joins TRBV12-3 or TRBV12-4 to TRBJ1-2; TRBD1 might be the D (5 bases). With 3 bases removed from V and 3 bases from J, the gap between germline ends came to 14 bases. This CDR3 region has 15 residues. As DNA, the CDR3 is TGTGCCAGCAGTTTGTGGGCAGGGTGGGACTATGGCTACACCTTC. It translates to CASSLWAGWDYGYTF.

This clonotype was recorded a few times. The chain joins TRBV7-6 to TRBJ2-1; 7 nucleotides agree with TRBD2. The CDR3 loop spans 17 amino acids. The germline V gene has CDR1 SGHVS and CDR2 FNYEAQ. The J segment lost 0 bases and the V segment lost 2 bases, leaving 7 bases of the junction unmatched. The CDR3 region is CASSLMASGSSYNEQFF. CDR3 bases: TGTGCCAGCAGCTTAATGGCTAGCGGTAGCTCCTACAATGAGCAGTTCTTC.

CDR3 residues: CASSRRTGEETQYF. CDR3 bases: TGTGCCAGCAGCCGTCGGACAGGGGAAGAGACCCAGTACTTC. The chain uses TRBV7-2 and TRBJ2-5; the match to TRBD1 covers 9 bases. With 5 bases clipped from V and 3 bases from J, the junction kept 4 bases outside the gene matches. This CDR3 comprises 14 residues. CDR1 is SGHTA and CDR2 is FQGNSA in the germline V gene.

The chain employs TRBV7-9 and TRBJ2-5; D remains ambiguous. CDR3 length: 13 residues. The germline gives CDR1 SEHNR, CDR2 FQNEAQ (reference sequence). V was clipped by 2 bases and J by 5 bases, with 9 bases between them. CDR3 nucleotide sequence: TGTGCCAGCAGCTTAACGGATCGGGAGACCCAGTACTTC. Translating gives CASSLTDRETQYF.

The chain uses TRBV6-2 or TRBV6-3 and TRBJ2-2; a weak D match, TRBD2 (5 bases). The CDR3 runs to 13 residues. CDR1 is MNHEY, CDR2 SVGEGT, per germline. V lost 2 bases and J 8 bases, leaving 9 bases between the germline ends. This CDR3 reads CASSYRSGGELFF. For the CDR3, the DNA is TGTGCCAGCAGTTACCGATCGGGGGGGGAGCTGTTTTTT.

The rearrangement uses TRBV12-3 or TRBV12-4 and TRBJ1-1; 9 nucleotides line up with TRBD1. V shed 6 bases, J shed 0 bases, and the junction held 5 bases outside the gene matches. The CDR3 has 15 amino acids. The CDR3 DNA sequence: TGTGCCAGCAGGGACAGGGGACCCATGAACACTGAAGCTTTCTTT. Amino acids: CASRDRGPMNTEAFF.

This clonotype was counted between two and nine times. In nucleotides, the CDR3 is TGCGCCAGCAGCCAAGATCACGTCAGGGGGAGGGCTGATAATTCACCCCTCCACTTT. Its translation is CASSQDHVRGRADNSPLHF. This chain uses TRBV4-3 with TRBJ1-6; 7 positions match TRBD1. After removal of 0 bases from V and 5 bases from J, the junction contained 13 bases not matched to a gene. This CDR3 comprises 19 residues. CDR1 and CDR2 from the germline V gene are LGHNA and YSLEER.